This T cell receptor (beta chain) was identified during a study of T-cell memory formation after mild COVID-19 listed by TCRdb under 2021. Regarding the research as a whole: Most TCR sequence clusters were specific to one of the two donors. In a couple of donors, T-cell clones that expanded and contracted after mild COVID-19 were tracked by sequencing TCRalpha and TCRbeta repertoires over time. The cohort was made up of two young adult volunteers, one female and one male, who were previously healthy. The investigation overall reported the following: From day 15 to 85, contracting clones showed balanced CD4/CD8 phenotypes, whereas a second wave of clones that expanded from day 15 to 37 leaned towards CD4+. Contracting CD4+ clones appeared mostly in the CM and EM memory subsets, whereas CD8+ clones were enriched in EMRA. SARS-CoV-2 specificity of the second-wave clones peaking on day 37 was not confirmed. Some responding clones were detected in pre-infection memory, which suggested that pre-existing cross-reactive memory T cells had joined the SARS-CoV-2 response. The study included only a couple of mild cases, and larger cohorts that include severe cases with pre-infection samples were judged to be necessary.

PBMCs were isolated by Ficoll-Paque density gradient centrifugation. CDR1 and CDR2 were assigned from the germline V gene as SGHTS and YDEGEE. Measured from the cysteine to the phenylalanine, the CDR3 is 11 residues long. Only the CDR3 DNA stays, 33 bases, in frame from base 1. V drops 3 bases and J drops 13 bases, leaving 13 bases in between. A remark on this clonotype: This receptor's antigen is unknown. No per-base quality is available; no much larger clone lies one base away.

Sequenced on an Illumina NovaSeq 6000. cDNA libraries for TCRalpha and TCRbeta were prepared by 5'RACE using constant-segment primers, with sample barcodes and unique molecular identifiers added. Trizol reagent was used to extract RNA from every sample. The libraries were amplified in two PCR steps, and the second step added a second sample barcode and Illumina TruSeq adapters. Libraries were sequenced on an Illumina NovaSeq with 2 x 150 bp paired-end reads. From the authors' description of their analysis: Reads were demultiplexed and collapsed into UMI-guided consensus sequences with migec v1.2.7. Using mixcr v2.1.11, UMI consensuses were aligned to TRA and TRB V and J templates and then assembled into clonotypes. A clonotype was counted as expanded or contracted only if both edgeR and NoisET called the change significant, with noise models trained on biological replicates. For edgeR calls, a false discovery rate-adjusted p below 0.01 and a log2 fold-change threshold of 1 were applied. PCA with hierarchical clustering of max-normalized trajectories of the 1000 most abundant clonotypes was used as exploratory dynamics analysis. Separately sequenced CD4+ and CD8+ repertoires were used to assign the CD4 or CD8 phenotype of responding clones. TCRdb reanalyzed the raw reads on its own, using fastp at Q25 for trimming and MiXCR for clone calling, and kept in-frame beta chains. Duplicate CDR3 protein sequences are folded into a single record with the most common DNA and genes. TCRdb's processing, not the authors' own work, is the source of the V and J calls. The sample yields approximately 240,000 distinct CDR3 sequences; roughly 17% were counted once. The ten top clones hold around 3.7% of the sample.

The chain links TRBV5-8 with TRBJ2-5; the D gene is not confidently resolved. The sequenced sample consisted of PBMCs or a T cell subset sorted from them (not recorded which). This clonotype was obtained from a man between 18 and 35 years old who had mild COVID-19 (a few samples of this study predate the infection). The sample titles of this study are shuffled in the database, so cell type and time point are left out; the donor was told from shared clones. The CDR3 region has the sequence CASSSSIIPYF. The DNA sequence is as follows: TGTGCCAGCAGCTCTTCGATAATTCCGTACTTC.